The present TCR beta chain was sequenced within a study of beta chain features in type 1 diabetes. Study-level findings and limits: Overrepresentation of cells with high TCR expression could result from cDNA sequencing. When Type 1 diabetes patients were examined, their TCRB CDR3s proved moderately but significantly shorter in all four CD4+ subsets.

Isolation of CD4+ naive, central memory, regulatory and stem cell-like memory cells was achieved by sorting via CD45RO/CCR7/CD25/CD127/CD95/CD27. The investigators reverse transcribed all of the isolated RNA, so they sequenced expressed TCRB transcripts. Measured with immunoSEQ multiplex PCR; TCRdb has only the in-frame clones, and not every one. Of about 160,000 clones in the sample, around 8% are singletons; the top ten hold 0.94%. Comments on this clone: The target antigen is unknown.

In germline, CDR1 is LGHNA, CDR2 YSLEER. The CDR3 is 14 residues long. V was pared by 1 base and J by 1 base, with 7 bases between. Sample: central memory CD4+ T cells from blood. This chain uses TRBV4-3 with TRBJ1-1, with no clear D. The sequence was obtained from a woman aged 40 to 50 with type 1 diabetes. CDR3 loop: CASSQGRANTEAFF. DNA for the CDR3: TGCGCCAGCAGCCAAGGGAGAGCGAACACTGAAGCTTTCTTT.